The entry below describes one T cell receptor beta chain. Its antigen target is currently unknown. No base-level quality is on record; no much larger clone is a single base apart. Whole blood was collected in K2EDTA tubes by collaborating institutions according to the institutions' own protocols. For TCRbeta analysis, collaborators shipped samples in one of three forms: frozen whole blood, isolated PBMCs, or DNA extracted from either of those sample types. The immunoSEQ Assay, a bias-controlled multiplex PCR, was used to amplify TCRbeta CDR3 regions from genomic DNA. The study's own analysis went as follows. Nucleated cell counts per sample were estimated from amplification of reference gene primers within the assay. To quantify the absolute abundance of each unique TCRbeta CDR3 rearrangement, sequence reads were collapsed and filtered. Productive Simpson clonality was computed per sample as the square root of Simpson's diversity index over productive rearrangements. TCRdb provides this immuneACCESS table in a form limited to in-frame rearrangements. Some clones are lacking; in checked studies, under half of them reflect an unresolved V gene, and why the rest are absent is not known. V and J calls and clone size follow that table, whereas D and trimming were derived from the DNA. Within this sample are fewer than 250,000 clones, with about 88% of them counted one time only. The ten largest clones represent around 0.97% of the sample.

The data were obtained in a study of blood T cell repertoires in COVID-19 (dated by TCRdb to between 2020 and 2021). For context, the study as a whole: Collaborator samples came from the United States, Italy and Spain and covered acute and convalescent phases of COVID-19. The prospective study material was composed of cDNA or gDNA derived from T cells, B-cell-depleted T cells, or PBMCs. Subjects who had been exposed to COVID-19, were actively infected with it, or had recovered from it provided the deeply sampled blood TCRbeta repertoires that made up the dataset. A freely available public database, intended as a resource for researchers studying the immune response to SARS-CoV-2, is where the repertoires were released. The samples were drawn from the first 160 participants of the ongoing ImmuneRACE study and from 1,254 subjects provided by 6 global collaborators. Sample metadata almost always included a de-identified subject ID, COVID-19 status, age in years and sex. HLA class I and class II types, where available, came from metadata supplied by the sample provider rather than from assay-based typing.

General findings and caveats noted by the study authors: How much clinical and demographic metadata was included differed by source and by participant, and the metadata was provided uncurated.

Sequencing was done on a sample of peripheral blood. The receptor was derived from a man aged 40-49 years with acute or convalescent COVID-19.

The CDR3 sequence is CASSLSSLTEAFF. The nucleotide sequence is given as TGTGCCAGCAGCTTATCAAGCCTAACTGAAGCTTTCTTT. Recombination connected TRBV7-9 to TRBJ1-1; the D gene lacks a confident call. Taken from the germline V gene (reference sequence), the CDR1 and CDR2 loops are SEHNR and FQNEAQ. V is cut by 2 bases and J by 5 bases, and the space between the germline ends is 9 bases. Spanning cysteine to phenylalanine, the CDR3 consists of 13 amino acids. This entry keeps only the CDR3 DNA: 39 bases, framed from base 1.